This T cell receptor beta chain was sequenced in a study of blood T cell repertoires in COVID-19 (dated by TCRdb to 2019 to 2021). Notes on the research overall: Samples covering the acute and convalescent phases of COVID-19 were provided by collaborators in the United States, Italy and Spain. The prospective study material was composed of cDNA or gDNA derived from T cells, B-cell-depleted T cells, or PBMCs. Subjects who had been exposed to COVID-19, were actively infected with it, or had recovered from it provided the deeply sampled blood TCRbeta repertoires that made up the dataset. A freely available public database, intended as a resource for researchers studying the immune response to SARS-CoV-2, is where the repertoires were released. The samples were drawn from two sources: the first 160 participants of the ongoing ImmuneRACE study, and over 1,000 subjects contributed by 6 global collaborators. The sample metadata nearly always contained a de-identified subject ID, COVID-19 status, age in years and sex. Where available, HLA class I and class II types were obtained from metadata supplied by the sample provider rather than from assay-based typing.

The CDR3 covers 14 residues, taking in both the cysteine and the phenylalanine. Only CDR3 DNA is held: 42 bases, read in frame from base 1. V loses 1 base of germline sequence and J loses 4 bases, and the interval between the two ends is 8 bases. CDR1 and CDR2 are drawn from the germline V gene (reference sequence): LGHDT, YNNKEL. Each collaborating institution followed its own protocols to collect whole blood in K2EDTA tubes. Collaborator samples were shipped for TCRbeta analysis as frozen whole blood, isolated PBMCs, or DNA extracted from either sample type. TCRbeta CDR3 regions were amplified from genomic DNA using the immunoSEQ Assay, a bias-controlled multiplex PCR. The authors' pipeline ran thus. The number of nucleated cells in each sample was estimated by amplification of reference gene primers within the assay. Sequence reads were collapsed and filtered to measure the absolute abundance of every unique TCRbeta CDR3 rearrangement. For each sample, productive Simpson clonality was calculated as the square root of Simpson's diversity index across productive rearrangements. Imported from immuneACCESS, the table was reduced by TCRdb to in-frame sequences with V and J called. These copies leave out some clones; in studies compared against another copy, an unresolved V gene accounts for under half, and the cause of the remainder is not known. V, J and clone size are those of that table, while D and trimming were read from the DNA. The sample table holds some 190,000 clones, of which about 88% were seen once. The top ten hold under 2% of the sample.

With respect to this clone: There is no known antigen for this receptor. Nothing much larger sits one base from this clone, and base qualities are not available.

Findings and caveats that apply to the study as a whole: The amount of clinical and demographic metadata varied by source and participant and was provided uncurated.

The chain is encoded by TRBV3-1 (or the pseudogene TRBV3-2) joined to TRBJ2-1; the D gene is not confidently resolved. Sample: peripheral blood. This TCR was recovered from a man aged 18 to 29 with active or convalescent COVID-19. CDR3 region: CASSQVAGYNEQFF. The nucleotides read TGTGCCAGCAGCCAAGTGGCAGGATACAATGAGCAGTTCTTC.